A selection of T cell receptor beta chains follows, all from one sample in a study of blood T cell repertoires in COVID-19. TCRdb's table, derived via immunoSEQ multiplex PCR, lists solely in-frame clones and lacks some. This sample has around 130,000 clones, with approximately 84% found just once. Sequencing was done on a sample of PBMCs or T cells enriched from blood (not recorded which). Every receptor here comes from a woman aged 45-60 years with acute COVID-19. Each CDR3 is given with its conserved first and last residue. The order of the fields is V gene, clone size, D gene, J gene, CDR3 DNA, CDR3 protein. A D gene is named only where the DNA matches it firmly. The size of a clone is reported for some rows only, either as once, few or many, or as a class for expanded clones.

>TRBV7-3|NA|TRBD1|TRBJ1-3
TGTGCCAGCAGCATTCTACAGGGGAGCTCTGGAAACACCATATATTTT
CASSILQGSSGNTIYF
>TRBV6-1|many|TRBD1|TRBJ1-1
TGTGCCAGCAGTGAACCAAACAGGGGGAACACTGAAGCTTTCTTT
CASSEPNRGNTEAFF
>TRBV11-3|NA|NA|TRBJ1-1
TGTGCCAGCAGCTTAAGTCGGATGAGGGTGACTGAAGCTTTCTTT
CASSLSRMRVTEAFF
>TRBV6-1|NA|TRBD2|TRBJ2-5
TGTGCCAGCAGTGAAGGGACTAGCCTTCAGACCCAGTACTTC
CASSEGTSLQTQYF
>TRBV5-1|NA|NA|TRBJ1-6
TGCGCCAGCAGCTTGGGGCCCGCGGATAATTCACCCCTCCACTTT
CASSLGPADNSPLHF
>TRBV2|NA|NA|TRBJ1-5
TGTGCCAGCAGCCGGGAGGGTTCGTCGAACCAGCCCCAGCATTTT
CASSREGSSNQPQHF
>TRBV3-1/TRBV3-2|NA|TRBD2|TRBJ2-7
TGTGCCAGCAGCCAAGATGGGACTAGCCTCCGACGCCAGTACTTC
CASSQDGTSLRRQYF
>TRBV2|NA|TRBD2|TRBJ2-7
TGTGCCAGCAGACCGGGACTAGCTAGCTACGAGCAGTACTTC
CASRPGLASYEQYF
>TRBV18|NA|NA|TRBJ1-1
TGTGCCAGCTCACCACAAACAGGGCGCACTGAAGCTTTCTTT
CASSPQTGRTEAFF
>TRBV11-2|NA|TRBD1|TRBJ2-7
TGTGCCAGCAGCTTAGGGACAGGGGGGGAGAAGTCCTACGAGCAGTACTTC
CASSLGTGGEKSYEQYF
>TRBV5-6|NA|TRBD2|TRBJ2-7
TGTGCCAGCAGACAGACTAGCGGGAACTCCTACGAGCAGTACTTC
CASRQTSGNSYEQYF
>TRBV7-8|NA|NA|TRBJ1-1
TGTGCCAGCAGCGCACCCTGGCCCCTGAACACTGAAGCTTTCTTT
CASSAPWPLNTEAFF
>TRBV4-3|NA|TRBD1|TRBJ1-4
TGCGCCAGCAGCCAAGCTGGACAGGGGAATGAAAAACTGTTTTTT
CASSQAGQGNEKLFF
>TRBV2|NA|TRBD2|TRBJ2-1
TGTGCCAGCAGTGAGACTAGCGGCCAGATCTACAATGAGCAGTTCTTC
CASSETSGQIYNEQFF
>TRBV7-2|NA|NA|TRBJ1-2
TGTGCCAGCAGCTTAGCCCAATACCAGGGGGGCTACACCTTC
CASSLAQYQGGYTF
>TRBV29-1|NA|NA|TRBJ2-6
TGCAGCGTTTCGCTAGCGAGGGGGGCCAACGTCCTGACTTTC
CSVSLARGANVLTF
>TRBV7-8|NA|TRBD1|TRBJ1-1
TGTGCCAGCAGCTTAGCAGACAGGGGAACTGAAGCTTTCTTT
CASSLADRGTEAFF
>TRBV15|NA|TRBD1|TRBJ1-5
TGTGCCACCAGCAGAGATCTTGGGGGACAGGGTACTCAGCCCCAGCATTTT
CATSRDLGGQGTQPQHF
>TRBV6-5|NA|NA|TRBJ1-1
TGTGCCAGCACAGGAGCCCAGGGGATGAACACTGAAGCTTTCTTT
CASTGAQGMNTEAFF
>TRBV11-3|NA|TRBD2|TRBJ2-1
TGTGCCAGCAGCTTAGGGACTAGCGGTGGGGCTTCCTACAATGAGCAGTTCTTC
CASSLGTSGGASYNEQFF
>TRBV5-1|NA|NA|TRBJ2-7
TGCGCCAGCAGCCCTGGGGCGGGGTTCTCCTACGAGCAGTACTTC
CASSPGAGFSYEQYF
>TRBV9|NA|TRBD2|TRBJ2-2
TGTGCCAGCAGCGTAGAACAAAGAGCGGGAGGGAACACCGGGGAGCTGTTTTTT
CASSVEQRAGGNTGELFF
>TRBV21-1|NA|NA|TRBJ1-6
TGTGCCAGCAGCAAAGTCGGCAGGTTTAATTCACCCCTCCACTTT
CASSKVGRFNSPLHF
>TRBV7-2|NA|NA|TRBJ2-7
TGTGCCAGCTGTAGAGGGTACCACTACGAGCAGTACTTC
CASCRGYHYEQYF
>TRBV2|few|NA|TRBJ2-3
TGTGCCAGCAGTGTCATCAGGGAGGGGGCAGATACGCAGTATTTT
CASSVIREGADTQYF
>TRBV27|once|TRBD1|TRBJ1-5
TGTGCCAGCAGCTTGGACAGGGGTGATCAGCCCCAGCATTTT
CASSLDRGDQPQHF
>TRBV6-4|once|TRBD2|TRBJ2-1
TGTGCCAGAGGACTAGCGGTCTCCTACAATGAGCAGTTCTTC
CARGLAVSYNEQFF
>TRBV5-1|NA|NA|TRBJ2-7
TGCGCCAGCAGCTTGGGCCACAGGGACCTCTACGAGCAGTACTTC
CASSLGHRDLYEQYF
>TRBV27|few|NA|TRBJ1-2
TGTGCCAGCAAAACAGGGTTATATGGCTACACCTTC
CASKTGLYGYTF
>TRBV3-1/TRBV3-2|NA|TRBD2|TRBJ2-5
TGTGCCAGCAGCCAAAACCCATGGACTAGCGGGATAGTGGAGACCCAGTACTTC
CASSQNPWTSGIVETQYF
>TRBV30|NA|NA|TRBJ2-7
TGTGCCTGGAGTCCTAGGACACATACCTACGAGCAGTACTTC
CAWSPRTHTYEQYF
>TRBV16|NA|NA|TRBJ1-5
TGTGCCAGCAGCCAATCGGAGGGGCGGACGGAGCCCCAGCATTTT
CASSQSEGRTEPQHF
>TRBV7-2|NA|NA|TRBJ1-2
TGTGCCAGCAGCCCCCGGGGGGGGCGCGATTATGGCTACACCTTC
CASSPRGGRDYGYTF